The sequence of this T cell receptor beta chain was determined in a study of shared clonotypes between healthy human individuals. The study's findings and limits: A handful of donors had roughly 5% of their naive CD4 clonotypes in common.

Per germline, CDR1 MDHEN and CDR2 SYDVKM. Trimming pared 0 bases from V and 5 bases from J, leaving 14 bases between. This CDR3 spans 15 amino acids. CD4+ cell separation produced CD45RA+ naive and CD45RA-negative memory subsets. As to this clone: Its specificity is not known.

It was around 180 ng DNA, 31,000 or so T cell genomes, that sorted-subset replicate PCRs used. Measured with immunoSEQ multiplex PCR; TCRdb has only the in-frame clones, and not every one. This sample has roughly 1.4 million clones, with 98% found just once. The chain combines TRBV28 with TRBJ2-7; unclear D gene. What was sequenced was naive CD4+ T cells sorted from blood. The subset denotes: CD45RA+ positively selected. The sequence was collected from a man aged 25 to 40 in good health. The CDR3 here is CASSLWGVAGDEQYF. The DNA of the CDR3 is TGTGCCAGCAGTTTATGGGGCGTCGCTGGGGACGAGCAGTACTTC. Looking up the rest from reference TRBV28 and TRBJ2-7 gives the full variable domain: DVKVTQSSRYLVKRTGEKVFLECVQDMDHENMFWYRQDPGLGLRLIYFSYDVKMKEKGDIPEGYSVSREKKERFSLILESASTNQTSMYLCASSLWGVAGDEQYFGPGTRLTVT.